The next 10 T cell receptor beta chains were all read from a single sample in a study of T-cell reconstitution after alpha-beta-depleted transplantation in children. The authors prepared the TCRbeta library with unique molecular identifiers. TCRdb re-analysed the PCR reads in MiXCR, keeping a single row per CDR3 protein. The sample carries roughly 300,000 distinct CDR3 sequences, approximately 10% recorded once. The material sequenced was PBMCs from the stem cell graft donor, taken from the stem cell graft. These receptors were obtained from a human donor who donated a stem cell graft to a child with acute lymphoblastic leukemia.

The chain joins TRBV14 to TRBJ2-7; TRBD1 might be the D (6 bases). The CDR3 is made up of 15 amino acids. Trimming pared 4 bases from V and 1 base from J, leaving 14 bases between. The germline V gene has CDR1 SGHDN and CDR2 FVKESK. CDR3 in amino acids: CASSPRTVLSYEQYF. The CDR3 region has the DNA TGTGCCAGCAGCCCTCGGACAGTCCTGTCCTACGAGCAGTACTTC.

This clonotype was detected only a few times. The V and J genes are TRBV25-1 and TRBJ2-5, with 10 bases that match TRBD1. The germline V gene encodes CDR1 MGHDK and CDR2 SYGVNS. The CDR3 covers 15 residues. After removal of 2 bases from V and 1 base from J, the junction contained 1 base not matched to a gene. The CDR3 protein is CASSERQGAQETQYF. CDR3 DNA sequence: TGTGCCAGCAGTGAAAGACAGGGGGCCCAAGAGACCCAGTACTTC.

This clonotype was seen more than once but under ten times. J is TRBJ2-2 and V is TRBV20-1; D call uncertain. Trimming removed 0 bases from V and 6 bases from J, with 11 bases in between. Germline CDR1 DFQATT, CDR2 SNEGSKA (reference sequence). The CDR3 consists of 14 residues. The CDR3 bases are TGCAGTGCTAGAGATCCCACAACTCCCGGGGAGCTGTTTTTT. This gives the protein CSARDPTTPGELFF.

The chain is built from TRBV7-9 and TRBJ1-5; TRBD1 matches 7 bases. This CDR3 has 16 residues. V was pared by 5 bases and J by 5 bases, with 12 bases of the junction left unmatched. CDR1 and CDR2 (germline): SEHNR, FQNEAQ (reference sequence). Here the CDR3 DNA reads TGTGCCAGCAGCGTATACCGACAGGGCAGGCATCAGCCCCAGCATTTT. This codes for CASSVYRQGRHQPQHF.

This clonotype was observed a handful of times. This CDR3 reads CASSPSSGGESYEQYF. The CDR3, as DNA: TGTGCCAGCAGCCCTAGTTCGGGGGGCGAATCCTACGAGCAGTACTTC. This chain uses TRBV27 with TRBJ2-7, with D tentatively TRBD2 (7 bases). The CDR3 runs 16 residues. V lost 6 bases and J 1 base, leaving 19 bases between the germline ends. Looked up from germline, CDR1 is MNHEY and CDR2 is SMNVEV (reference sequence).

J is TRBJ2-3 and V is TRBV7-3; 10 bases match TRBD2. The length of the CDR3 is 17 residues. V shed 2 bases and J 0 bases; nucleotides not matched to a gene: 5. The germline V gene has CDR1 SGHTA and CDR2 FQGTGA. The CDR3 protein is CASSLRGGLASTDTQYF. In nucleotides, the CDR3 is TGTGCCAGCAGCTTACGAGGGGGACTAGCGAGCACAGATACGCAGTATTTT.

This clonotype has a count of ten or more. The rearrangement links TRBV12-3 or TRBV12-4 to TRBJ2-1; D not resolved. CDR3 length: 11 residues. V gave up 3 bases and J gave up 7 bases, with 4 bases separating them. CDR3 DNA: TGTGCCAGCAGTTTCCTGAATGAGCAGTTCTTC. Translation gives CASSFLNEQFF.

There are a few counts of this clonotype. The chain links TRBV11-2 to TRBJ2-5; 10 bases line up with TRBD2. V gave up 5 bases and J gave up 5 bases; unmatched junction bases: 14. CDR1 is SGHAT, CDR2 FQNNGV, per germline. The CDR3 is 17 residues long. The CDR3 loop reads CASSPLPSGRAFETQYF. The CDR3 DNA is TGTGCCAGCAGCCCTCTCCCGAGCGGGAGGGCCTTCGAGACCCAGTACTTC.

This clonotype occurred many times. The chain couples TRBV6-5 to TRBJ2-5; D may be TRBD1 (5 bases). This CDR3 is built from 12 residues. The V gene lost 2 bases and the J gene lost 5 bases, with 6 bases spanning the gap. The germline V gene encodes CDR1 MNHEY and CDR2 SVGAGI. Here the CDR3 DNA reads TGTGCCAGCAGTTACCCAGGGGAGACCCAGTACTTC. This translates into CASSYPGETQYF.

The gene calls are TRBV7-9 and TRBJ1-4; no firm D call. The length of the CDR3 is 13 residues. Trimming left V 4 bases short and J 3 bases short, with 6 bases between. The V gene's germline CDR1 is SEHNR and CDR2 FQNEAQ (reference sequence). The CDR3 loop reads CASSYESNEKLFF. CDR3 DNA sequence: TGTGCCAGCAGCTACGAATCTAATGAAAAACTGTTTTTT. Drawing the rest from reference TRBV7-9 and TRBJ1-4, the complete variable domain is DTGVSQNPRHKITKRGQNVTFRCDPISEHNRLYWYRQTLGQGPEFLTYFQNEAQLEKSRLLSDRFSAERPKGSFSTLEIQRTEQGDSAMYLCASSYESNEKLFFGSGTQLSVL.